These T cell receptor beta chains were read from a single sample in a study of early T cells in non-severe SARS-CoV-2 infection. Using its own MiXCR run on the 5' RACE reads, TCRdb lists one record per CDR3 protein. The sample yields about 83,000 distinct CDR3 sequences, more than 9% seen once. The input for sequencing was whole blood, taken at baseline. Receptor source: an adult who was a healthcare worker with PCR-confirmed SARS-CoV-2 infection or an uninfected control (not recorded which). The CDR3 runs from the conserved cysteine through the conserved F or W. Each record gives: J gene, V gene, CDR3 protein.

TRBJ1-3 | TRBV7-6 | CASSLGHSGNTIYF
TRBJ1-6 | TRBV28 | CASRPGLYNSPLHF
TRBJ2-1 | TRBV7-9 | CASSWTETNEQFF
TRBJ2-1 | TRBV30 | CAGGNEQFF
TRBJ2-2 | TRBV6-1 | CASRIRAVPANTGELFF
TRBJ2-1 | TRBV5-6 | CASSLVSLASNEQFF
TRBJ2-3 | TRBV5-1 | CASSLRAAGADTQYF
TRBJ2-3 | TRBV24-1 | CATSTGTTQYF
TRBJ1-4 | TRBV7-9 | CASSRYSGQAAEKLFF
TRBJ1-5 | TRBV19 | CASSIAAQPQHF
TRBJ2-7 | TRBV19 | CASTPDAGQLYEQYF
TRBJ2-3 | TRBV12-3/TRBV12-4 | CASSSFKSGGTDTQYF
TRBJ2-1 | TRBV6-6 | CASSYSSPTSGVYNEQFF
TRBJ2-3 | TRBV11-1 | CASSFVFPSSPTDTQYF
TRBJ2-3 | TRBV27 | CASSLWAGGYTDTQYF
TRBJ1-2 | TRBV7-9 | CASSPDRAPAPYGYTF
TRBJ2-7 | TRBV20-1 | CSARLPGLAAYEQYF
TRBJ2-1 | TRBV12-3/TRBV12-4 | CASSWAGSYNEQFF
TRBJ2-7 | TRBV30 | CAWRASGTYEQYF
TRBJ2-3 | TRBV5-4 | CASTSGKGGGDTQYF
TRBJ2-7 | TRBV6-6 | CASSYRDRGDEQYF
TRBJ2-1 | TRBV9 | CASSPSQRTTYNEQFF
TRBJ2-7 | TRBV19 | CASSIPLSAGGLPYEQYF
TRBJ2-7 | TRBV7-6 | CASSLNGERESGEQYF
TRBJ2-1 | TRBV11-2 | CASSRTSRGAYNEQFF
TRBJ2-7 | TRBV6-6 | CASTPDRGYRDSPYEQYF
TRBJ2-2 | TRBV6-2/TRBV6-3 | CASRVDRVNGELFF
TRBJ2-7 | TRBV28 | CASSIDRGEYYEQYF
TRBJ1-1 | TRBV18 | CASSPDSAQPEAFF
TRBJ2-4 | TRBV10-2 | CASSESNVGQYF
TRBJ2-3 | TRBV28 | CASSDSTSVGTDTQYF
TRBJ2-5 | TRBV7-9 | CASSLERDQETQYF
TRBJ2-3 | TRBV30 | CAWSVRGGDTQYF
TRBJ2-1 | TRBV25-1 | CASSEGYEQFF
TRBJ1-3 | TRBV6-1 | CASSETGSGNTIYF
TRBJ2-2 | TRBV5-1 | CASSPPGYGNTGELFF
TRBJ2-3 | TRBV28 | CASSPAQGLAGGWTDTQYF